The 28 T cell receptor beta chains below all came from one sample that was sequenced in a study of naive and memory T cell subsets. Both TRBC1 and TRBC2 were covered by a beta constant-region primer of two equimolar oligonucleotides. TCRdb processed the UMI-ligation and nested PCR reads anew with MiXCR; each CDR3 protein has one entry. The table includes 120,000 to 150,000 distinct CDR3 sequences, over 15% detected once. Sequences were obtained from naive CD4+ T cells from blood. These receptors all come from a human donor in good health.

This clonotype has more than one count but fewer than ten. The chain recombines TRBV7-2 with TRBJ2-3; 9 bases line up with TRBD2. Germline V CDR1 and CDR2: SGHTA, FQGNSA. The CDR3 covers 17 residues. Losses at the gene ends were 1 base for V and 2 bases for J; bases not matched to a gene: 7. For the CDR3, the DNA is TGTGCCAGCAGCTTAGTGGCTAGCGGGACGACCACAGATACGCAGTATTTT. Translating it yields CASSLVASGTTTDTQYF.

V usage is TRBV20-1 and J usage is TRBJ1-2; unclear D gene. CDR3 size: 12 residues. Germline values: CDR1 DFQATT, CDR2 SNEGSKA (reference sequence). Trimming took off 2 bases at V and 3 bases at J, with 7 bases between the two ends. The CDR3 DNA is TGCAGTGCTAGAAAGCGGGACTATGGCTACACCTTC. It encodes CSARKRDYGYTF.

This clonotype was seen ten or more times. The chain employs TRBV6-5 and TRBJ2-5; TRBD1 agrees at 8 bases. Unmatched junction bases numbered 6, after V lost 7 bases and J lost 2 bases. This CDR3 spans 14 amino acids. Per the germline V gene, CDR1 is MNHEY and CDR2 is SVGAGI. CDR3 loop: CASTRTGRQETQYF. The CDR3 DNA reads TGTGCCAGCACCCGGACAGGGAGGCAAGAGACCCAGTACTTC.

The rearrangement uses TRBV12-3 or TRBV12-4 and TRBJ2-7; 11 bases line up with TRBD1. This CDR3 region has 16 residues. J lost 5 bases, V lost 5 bases, and 11 bases had no gene match. Here the CDR3 DNA reads TGTGCCAGCAGTCCCCACCGGACAGGGGGCGGCCACGAGCAGTACTTC. Amino acids: CASSPHRTGGGHEQYF.

This chain joins TRBV20-1 and TRBJ2-5, with 10 nucleotides matching TRBD2. The CDR3 runs to 14 residues. Trimming took 3 bases from V and 5 from J; bases not matched to a gene: 6. The V gene's germline CDR1 is DFQATT and CDR2 SNEGSKA (reference sequence). The CDR3: CSASLAGVIETQYF. CDR3 coding DNA: TGCAGTGCTAGTCTAGCGGGAGTGATTGAGACCCAGTACTTC.

The gene calls are TRBV4-1 and TRBJ1-2; TRBD1 is a possible D gene (6 bases). The CDR3 loop spans 19 amino acids. The germline V gene has CDR1 MGHRA and CDR2 YSYEKL. The V end lost 8 bases, the J end lost 3 bases, and 31 bases lay between the germline ends. CDR3 in amino acids: CASAPNILRGKKSDYGYTF. DNA of the CDR3: TGCGCCAGCGCCCCCAATATACTTAGGGGGAAAAAGAGTGACTATGGCTACACCTTC.

In this sample, this clonotype turned up a few times. V is TRBV6-5 and J is TRBJ2-7; tentative D call: TRBD1 (6 bases). With 3 bases removed from V and 7 bases from J, the gap between germline ends came to 19 bases. The CDR3 is 15 amino acids. Germline CDR1 is MNHEY and CDR2 is SVGAGI. CDR3: CASSYYPGATQEQYF. Written as DNA, the CDR3 is TGTGCCAGCAGTTATTATCCAGGGGCTACGCAGGAGCAGTACTTC.

This clonotype appeared a few times. V usage is TRBV7-2 and J usage is TRBJ2-1; D perhaps matches TRBD2 (5 bases). Germline CDR1 and CDR2: SGHTA and FQGNSA. V was pared by 1 base and J by 1 base, with 11 bases between. The CDR3 runs 16 residues. The CDR3 region has the DNA TGTGCCAGCAGCTTAGGGGCGGGCCCATCCTACAATGAGCAGTTCTTC. It encodes CASSLGAGPSYNEQFF.

The chain combines TRBV18 with TRBJ2-1, with a weak D call TRBD1 (5 bases). Germline V lookup: CDR1 KGHSH, CDR2 LQKENI. V was pared by 3 bases and J by 5 bases, with 14 bases between. The CDR3 extends over 15 amino acids. Written as DNA, the CDR3 is TGTGCCAGCTCACCTTTGTCAGGGTCCGACAATGAGCAGTTCTTC. Translation: CASSPLSGSDNEQFF. The variable domain in full, completed from reference TRBV18 and TRBJ2-1, reads NAGVMQNPRHLVRRRGQEARLRCSPMKGHSHVYWYRQLPEEGLKFMVYLQKENIIDESGMPKERFSAEFPKEGPSILRIQQVVRGDSAAYFCASSPLSGSDNEQFFGPGTRLTVL.

This clonotype was observed a handful of times. The chain is built from TRBV20-1 and TRBJ2-7; 9 nucleotides match TRBD2. Per the germline V gene, CDR1 is DFQATT and CDR2 is SNEGSKA (reference sequence). With 2 bases clipped from V and 2 bases from J, the junction kept 7 bases outside the gene matches. The CDR3 has 15 residues. CDR3 loop: CSARFSGSVAYEQYF. CDR3 nucleotide sequence: TGCAGTGCTAGATTTAGCGGGAGTGTGGCCTACGAGCAGTACTTC.

This clonotype was picked up a small number of times. The rearrangement links TRBV29-1 to TRBJ1-5; unclear D gene. Trimming pared 2 bases from V and 6 bases from J, leaving 11 bases between. CDR3 length: 13 amino acids. The germline CDR1 and CDR2 sequences are SQVTM and ANQGSEA. Written as DNA, the CDR3 is TGCAGCGTTGAACCCTTCGAGGGTCAGCCCCAGCATTTT. Amino acid sequence: CSVEPFEGQPQHF.

J is TRBJ1-5 and V is TRBV11-2; 8 nucleotides align to TRBD1. V was pared by 3 bases and J by 7 bases, with 5 bases of the junction left unmatched. Germline loops: CDR1 SGHAT, CDR2 FQNNGV. The CDR3 extends over 14 amino acids. This CDR3 reads CASSFRTGRQPQHF. Written as DNA, the CDR3 is TGTGCCAGCAGCTTTAGGACAGGGCGGCAGCCCCAGCATTTT.

The V gene is TRBV29-1, the J gene TRBJ1-6, with TRBD1 matching 7 bases. V trimming: 6 bases; J trimming: 4 bases; junction bases outside the gene matches: 3. CDR3 length: 13 residues. Germline V gene lookup returns CDR1 SQVTM and CDR2 ANQGSEA. Here the CDR3 DNA reads TGCAGCGTGGGGACAGATTATAATTCACCCCTCCACTTT. As protein: CSVGTDYNSPLHF.

In this sample, this clonotype turned up a few times. The CDR3 nucleotides are TGTGCTGTTCGGGGGGAGGTCTACAATGAGCAGTTCTTC. Protein sequence: CAVRGEVYNEQFF. The chain is built from TRBV10-3 and TRBJ2-1; 7 nucleotides align to TRBD2. CDR1 and CDR2 from the germline V gene are ENHRY and SYGVKD. This CDR3 is 13 amino acids long.

The chain employs TRBV6-5 and TRBJ2-1; TRBD2 might be the D (5 bases). The CDR3 has 13 residues. V lost 2 bases to trimming and J lost 4 bases, with 6 bases between them. Germline loops: CDR1 MNHEY, CDR2 SVGAGI. CDR3 sequence: CASSYREYNEQFF. The CDR3 DNA follows: TGTGCCAGCAGTTACAGGGAGTACAATGAGCAGTTCTTC.

This clonotype appeared a few times. J is TRBJ2-4 and V is TRBV20-1; unclear D gene. Per germline, CDR1 DFQATT and CDR2 SNEGSKA (reference sequence). The CDR3 extends over 11 amino acids. The V end lost 2 bases, the J end lost 8 bases, and 7 bases lay between the germline ends. The DNA for the CDR3 is TGCAGTGCTAGACTTGGGGACATTCAGTACTTC. Translated, it gives CSARLGDIQYF.

This clonotype was detected a few times. The rearrangement uses TRBV28 and TRBJ2-7; D possibly corresponds to TRBD1 (6 bases). CDR1 MDHEN and CDR2 SYDVKM come from the germline V gene. Trimming shortened V by 2 bases and J by 4 bases, and 12 bases separated the two germline ends. The CDR3 runs 14 residues. CDR3 coding DNA: TGTGCCAGCAGTTTAGCAGGACAGAGATACGAGCAGTACTTC. This codes for CASSLAGQRYEQYF.

The chain joins TRBV11-2 to TRBJ2-5; D may be TRBD2 (6 bases). Germline V lookup: CDR1 SGHAT, CDR2 FQNNGV. V was shortened by 0 bases and J by 4 bases, with 15 bases between the two germline ends. The CDR3 extends over 16 amino acids. The CDR3 DNA sequence: TGTGCCAGCAGCTTAGAGCAGGGCAGACTAGGAGAGACCCAGTACTTC. Its translation: CASSLEQGRLGETQYF.

The chain combines TRBV29-1 with TRBJ2-2; tentatively, D is TRBD1 (6 bases). The CDR3 has 14 residues. The germline CDR1 and CDR2 sequences are SQVTM and ANQGSEA. V lost 6 bases and J lost 0, with 11 bases in between. The CDR3 bases are TGCAGCGTGGTCGGGACATCGAACACCGGGGAGCTGTTTTTT. Protein: CSVVGTSNTGELFF.

This clonotype was observed a few times. The genes are TRBV3-1 and TRBJ2-7; 10 bases align to TRBD2. The CDR3 loop spans 15 amino acids. In germline, CDR1 is LGHDT, CDR2 YNNKEL (reference sequence). V trimming: 1 base; J trimming: 4 bases; junction bases outside the gene matches: 4. CDR3 in amino acids: CASSQASGRVYEQYF. CDR3 in DNA: TGTGCCAGCAGCCAAGCTAGCGGGAGAGTTTACGAGCAGTACTTC.

V gene TRBV20-1 combines with J gene TRBJ2-1, with 9 bases matching TRBD2. Germline V gives CDR1 DFQATT, CDR2 SNEGSKA (reference sequence). The CDR3 is 20 residues long. J was trimmed by 0 bases and V by 0 bases; bases with no gene match: 15. In DNA, the CDR3 is TGCAGTGCTAGAGATCAATCAGGAACTAGCGGGCGTAACTCCTACAATGAGCAGTTCTTC. It yields the protein CSARDQSGTSGRNSYNEQFF.

This clonotype was detected a few times. The chain couples TRBV29-1 to TRBJ1-3, with TRBD1 as a possible D gene (5 bases). The V gene lost 2 bases and the J gene lost 3 bases, with 11 bases spanning the gap. This CDR3 has 14 residues. CDR1 is SQVTM, CDR2 ANQGSEA, per germline. CDR3 nucleotides: TGCAGCGTTGAACCGATGGGGGGTGGAAACACCATATATTTT. It codes for CSVEPMGGGNTIYF.

The rearrangement joins TRBV12-3 or TRBV12-4 to TRBJ2-5; no clear D gene. The CDR3 spans 14 residues. With 6 bases removed from V and 1 base from J, the gap between germline ends came to 12 bases. CDR3 nucleotide sequence: TGTGCCAGCAGACCTCGGGCAGTCCAAGAGACCCAGTACTTC. Protein sequence: CASRPRAVQETQYF.

J is TRBJ2-1 and V is TRBV21-1. TRBV21-1 is given as a pseudogene. The CDR3 covers 16 residues. In DNA form, the CDR3 reads TGTGCCAGCAGGACGCTTGGTCGGAAAGCCTACAATGAGCAGTTCTTC. Translating gives CASRTLGRKAYNEQFF.

V is TRBV4-2 and J is TRBJ1-5; TRBD1 aligns across 8 bases. The CDR3 loop spans 15 amino acids. The trim removed 0 bases at V and 10 bases at J, leaving 8 bases unmatched. Germline loops: CDR1 LGHNA, CDR2 YNFKEQ. The CDR3 region has the DNA TGTGCCAGCAGCCAAGATGAGGACAGGGTTGCCCCCCAGCATTTT. Protein product: CASSQDEDRVAPQHF.

CDR3 protein: CASSLQGLDYNEQFF. The DNA for the CDR3 is TGTGCCAGCAGTTTACAGGGACTAGATTACAATGAGCAGTTCTTC. The chain has TRBV12-3 or TRBV12-4 and TRBJ2-1; TRBD2 aligns across 8 bases. The CDR3 contains 15 residues. V lost 2 bases to trimming and J lost 4 bases; unmatched junction nucleotides: 4.

This clonotype was seen only a few times. This chain links TRBV20-1 with TRBJ2-7; D is undetermined. CDR3 length equals 14 residues. Germline V CDR1 and CDR2: DFQATT, SNEGSKA (reference sequence). The ends were cut back, 4 bases at V and 0 bases at J, with 13 bases in the middle. This CDR3 reads CSAKWTESSYEQYF. In nucleotides, the CDR3 is TGCAGTGCTAAATGGACGGAGTCCTCCTACGAGCAGTACTTC.

The V and J genes are TRBV10-1 and TRBJ2-3; D gene unclear. V shed 0 bases and J shed 6 bases, with 10 bases lying between them. This CDR3 has 14 amino acids. CDR1 is WNHNN, CDR2 SYGVQD, per germline (reference sequence). The CDR3 DNA reads as TGCGCCAGCAGTGAGTCGGCAAAAACGGATACGCAGTATTTT. It translates to CASSESAKTDTQYF.